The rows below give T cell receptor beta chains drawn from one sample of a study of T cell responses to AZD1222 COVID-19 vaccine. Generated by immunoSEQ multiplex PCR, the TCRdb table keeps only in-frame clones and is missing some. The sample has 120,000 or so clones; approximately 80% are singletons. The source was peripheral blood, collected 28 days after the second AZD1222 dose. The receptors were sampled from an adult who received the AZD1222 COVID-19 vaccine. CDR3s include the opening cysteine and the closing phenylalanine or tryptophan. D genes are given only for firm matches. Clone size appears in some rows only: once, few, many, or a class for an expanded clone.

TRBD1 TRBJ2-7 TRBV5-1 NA CASSWDSSYEQYF TGCGCCAGCAGTTGGGACAGCTCCTACGAGCAGTACTTC
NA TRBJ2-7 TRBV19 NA CASMDTSTYEQYF TGTGCCAGTATGGACACTTCAACCTACGAGCAGTACTTC
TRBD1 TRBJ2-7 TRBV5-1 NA CASSDWTGGSHEQYF TGCGCCAGCAGCGACTGGACAGGGGGCTCCCACGAGCAGTACTTC
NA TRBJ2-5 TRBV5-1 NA CASSLDSEETQYF TGCGCCAGCAGCTTGGATTCTGAGGAGACCCAGTACTTC
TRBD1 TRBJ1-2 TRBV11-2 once CASSFSPGQGYGYTF TGTGCCAGCAGCTTTTCACCGGGACAGGGATATGGCTACACCTTC
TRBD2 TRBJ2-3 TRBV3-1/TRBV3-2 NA CASSQVAGRITDTQYF TGTGCCAGCAGCCAAGTAGCGGGGAGGATCACAGATACGCAGTATTTT
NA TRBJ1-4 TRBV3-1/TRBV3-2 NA CASSQDLGGEKLFF TGTGCCAGCAGCCAAGACCTTGGGGGGGAAAAACTGTTTTTT
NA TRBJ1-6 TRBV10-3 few CAISEHQVDNSPLHF TGTGCCATCAGTGAGCATCAGGTGGATAATTCACCCCTCCACTTT
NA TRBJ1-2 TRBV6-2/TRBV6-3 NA CASSRLGPYGYTF TGTGCCAGCAGCCGACTAGGCCCCTATGGCTACACCTTC
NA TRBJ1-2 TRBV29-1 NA CSVDLSRDGYTF TGCAGCGTTGACTTGTCTAGGGATGGCTACACCTTC
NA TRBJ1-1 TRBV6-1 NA CASSEFAPREAFF TGTGCCAGCAGTGAATTTGCGCCTCGGGAAGCTTTCTTT
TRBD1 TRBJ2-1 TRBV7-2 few CASSFRTGGNEQFF TGTGCCAGCAGCTTCAGGACAGGGGGAAATGAGCAGTTCTTC
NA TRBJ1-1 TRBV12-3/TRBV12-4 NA CASSKGWNTEAFF TGTGCCAGCAGCAAGGGGTGGAACACTGAAGCTTTCTTT
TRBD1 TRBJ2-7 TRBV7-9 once CASSLAHGTGVLYEQYF TGTGCCAGCAGCTTAGCGCATGGGACAGGGGTCCTCTACGAGCAGTACTTC
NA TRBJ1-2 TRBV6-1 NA CASSDDMGGYTF TGTGCCAGCAGTGATGATATGGGGGGCTACACCTTC
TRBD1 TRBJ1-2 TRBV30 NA CAWRPTGGSYGYTF TGTGCCTGGAGGCCAACAGGGGGGAGCTATGGCTACACCTTC
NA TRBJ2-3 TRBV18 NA CASSPRLPPTDTQYF TGTGCCAGCTCACCACGGCTACCTCCCACAGATACGCAGTATTTT
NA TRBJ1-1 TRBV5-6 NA CASSLGVVEAFF TGTGCCAGCAGCTTGGGTGTAGTAGAAGCTTTCTTT
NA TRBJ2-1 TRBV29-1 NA CSLQGSSYNEQFF TGCAGCCTCCAGGGGAGCTCCTACAATGAGCAGTTCTTC
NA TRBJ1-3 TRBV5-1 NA CASSLSGQGNTIYF TGCGCCAGCAGCTTGTCTGGGCAGGGAAACACCATATATTTT
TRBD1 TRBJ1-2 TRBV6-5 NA CASSRQGAAYGYTF TGTGCCAGCAGTCGCCAGGGGGCGGCATATGGCTACACCTTC
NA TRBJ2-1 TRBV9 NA CASSPPGVGTINEQFF TGTGCCAGCAGTCCTCCAGGGGTAGGGACTATCAATGAGCAGTTCTTC
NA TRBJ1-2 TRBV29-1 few CSVGNGPYGYTF TGCAGCGTTGGCAACGGCCCCTATGGCTACACCTTC
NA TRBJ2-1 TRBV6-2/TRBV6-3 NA CASSPARDQFF TGTGCCAGCAGCCCCGCCAGGGACCAATTCTTC
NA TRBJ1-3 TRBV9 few CASSVGLGASGNTIYF TGTGCCAGCAGCGTAGGACTGGGGGCCTCTGGAAACACCATATATTTT
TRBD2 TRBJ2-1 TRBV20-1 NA CSAGLGNEQFF TGCAGTGCTGGACTAGGTAATGAGCAGTTCTTC
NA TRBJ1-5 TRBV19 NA CASNWGVSNQPQHF TGTGCCAGTAATTGGGGGGTTAGCAATCAGCCCCAGCATTTT
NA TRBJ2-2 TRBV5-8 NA CASSLGAPAGELFF TGTGCCAGCAGCTTGGGGGCACCCGCCGGGGAGCTGTTTTTT
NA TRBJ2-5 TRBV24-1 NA CATSVGGDQETQYF TGTGCCACCAGTGTCGGAGGGGACCAAGAGACCCAGTACTTC
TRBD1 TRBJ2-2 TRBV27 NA CASSFGQARTGELFF TGTGCCAGCAGTTTCGGACAGGCGCGCACCGGGGAGCTGTTTTTT
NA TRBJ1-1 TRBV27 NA CASSLEGGNTEAFF TGTGCCAGCAGTTTAGAGGGGGGGAACACTGAAGCTTTCTTT
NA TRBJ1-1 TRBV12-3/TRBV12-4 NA CASSFALNTEAFF TGTGCCAGCAGTTTCGCACTAAACACTGAAGCTTTCTTT
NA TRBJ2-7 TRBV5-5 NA CASSLGGSSYEQYF TGTGCCAGCAGCCTAGGGGGAAGTTCCTACGAGCAGTACTTC
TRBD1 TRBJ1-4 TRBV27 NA CASRYGQGRATNEKLFF TGTGCCAGCAGATACGGACAGGGGCGTGCAACTAATGAAAAACTGTTTTTT
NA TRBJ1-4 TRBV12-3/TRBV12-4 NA CASSLVGGDKLFF TGTGCCAGCAGTTTAGTAGGGGGAGATAAACTGTTTTTT
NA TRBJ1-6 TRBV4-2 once CASVAGGSYNSPLHF TGTGCCAGCGTCGCGGGCGGCTCCTATAATTCACCCCTCCACTTT
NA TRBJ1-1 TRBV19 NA CASSVGEGTEAFF TGTGCCAGCTCGGTAGGGGAGGGAACTGAAGCTTTCTTT
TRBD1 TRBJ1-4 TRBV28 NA CASSFWDRGEKLFF TGTGCCAGCAGTTTTTGGGACAGGGGTGAAAAACTGTTTTTT
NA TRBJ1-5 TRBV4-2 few CASSQFRGQPQHF TGTGCCAGCAGCCAATTCAGGGGACAGCCCCAGCATTTT
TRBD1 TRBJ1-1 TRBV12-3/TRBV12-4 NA CASSLGSGGAFF TGTGCCAGCAGTTTAGGTTCAGGGGGGGCTTTCTTT
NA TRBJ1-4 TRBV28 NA CATTGEKLFF TGTGCCACCACGGGAGAGAAACTGTTTTTT
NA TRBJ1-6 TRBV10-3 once CAISEEDSPLHF TGTGCCATCAGTGAGGAGGACTCACCCCTCCACTTT
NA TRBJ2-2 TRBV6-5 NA CASSPDYNTGELFF TGTGCCAGCAGTCCCGACTATAACACCGGGGAGCTGTTTTTT
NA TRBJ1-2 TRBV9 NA CASSVFGSGYTF TGTGCCAGCAGCGTATTCGGTAGTGGCTACACCTTC
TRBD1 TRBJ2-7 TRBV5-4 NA CASSPDRGRRDEQYF TGTGCCAGCAGCCCGGACAGGGGGCGAAGGGACGAGCAGTACTTC
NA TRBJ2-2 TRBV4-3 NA CASSQDISTGELFF TGCGCCAGCAGCCAAGATATTTCCACCGGGGAGCTGTTTTTT
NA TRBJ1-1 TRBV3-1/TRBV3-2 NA CASSLSTWNTEAFF TGTGCCAGCAGCCTATCCACTTGGAACACTGAAGCTTTCTTT
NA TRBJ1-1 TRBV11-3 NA CASSLDRSNEAFF TGTGCCAGCAGCTTAGACCGCTCCAATGAAGCTTTCTTT
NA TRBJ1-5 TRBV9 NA CASSASGHTNQPQHF TGTGCCAGCAGCGCCTCGGGACACACCAATCAGCCCCAGCATTTT
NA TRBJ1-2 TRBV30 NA CAWSYYPMDYGYTF TGTGCCTGGAGTTACTATCCCATGGACTATGGCTACACCTTC
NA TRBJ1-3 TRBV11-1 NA CASSLPRLSGNTIYF TGTGCCAGCAGCCTACCTCGACTCTCTGGAAACACCATATATTTT
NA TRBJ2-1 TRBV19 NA CASLPLGGDPYNEQFF TGTGCCAGTCTCCCCTTAGGGGGGGACCCCTACAATGAGCAGTTCTTC
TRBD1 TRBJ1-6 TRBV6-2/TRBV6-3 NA CASSYEPRGEYGRSPLHF TGTGCCAGCAGTTACGAGCCCAGGGGGGAATACGGGCGTTCACCCCTCCACTTT